The T cell receptor (beta chain) described here comes from a study of T cell repertoires in cytomegalovirus infection (dated 2019 in TCRdb). About the study as a whole: Alongside well-studied HLA-B-restricted epitopes, the peptide stimulations were aimed at recently identified HLA-C-restricted CMV epitopes, whose presentation resists viral immunomodulation. Donor HLA type was relevant to the analysis, as public TCR beta signatures indicated carriage of CMV infection together with the matching HLA type.

To note about this clonotype: No antigen is known for it. Within one base of it there is no much larger clone, and no base qualities were kept.

Deletion took 0 bases off V and 7 bases off J, with a span of 10 bases between the germline ends. As encoded in the germline V gene (reference sequence), CDR1 is SEHNR while CDR2 is FQNEAQ. The CDR3 numbers 13 residues from cysteine through valine. The read is trimmed to its CDR3 DNA, 39 bases read in frame from base 1. The research as a whole found: The ex vivo response was dominated by HLA-C-restricted CMV-specific TCR beta clonotypes, which also provided the single most frequent clonotype in two of eight donors. Cumulative frequency of public TCR beta family members discriminated carriers of CMV infection plus the relevant HLA type in this cohort and an independent roughly 340-donor cohort.

Explained via the paper, the treatment or condition label denotes: in vitro stimulation with specific CMV peptide epitopes to enrich CMV-specific T cells. Sequencing relied on an Illumina HiSeq 1500. TCRdb applied fastp at Q25 and MiXCR to the public reads, then kept only in-frame beta chains. Each record represents a unique CDR3 protein, reported with the most common genes and DNA among its rows. The sample table records about 890,000 distinct CDR3 sequences; around 30% of these occur just once. The top ten hold over 12% of the sample. This TCR came from a human donor in good health (CMV status not recorded). Some clones in this sample may be carry-over from other donors' samples. The receptor chain draws on TRBV7-9 and TRBJ2-7, with an unclear D gene assignment. The material was cultured CD8+ T cells from PBMCs, obtained from culture after CMV antigen stimulation. The CDR3 protein sequence reads: CASSLAGPREQYV. The DNA reads TGTGCCAGCAGCTTAGCGGGTCCGCGGGAGCAGTACGTC.